The source of this T cell receptor beta chain is a study of blood T cell repertoires in COVID-19. Study at large: The analysed material was cDNA or gDNA that came from T cells, B-cell-depleted T cells, or PBMCs.

Seattle-derived patients entered the study during active infection and were followed longitudinally. Original data processing: Scientists estimated how many nucleated cells there were by amplifying reference gene primers. TCRdb's table, derived via immunoSEQ multiplex PCR, lists solely in-frame clones and lacks some. That table is the source of V, J and clone size, and D and trimming were worked out from the DNA. The repertoire holds fewer than 350,000 clones, with approximately 89% as singletons. The sequenced sample consisted of peripheral blood. The sequence derives from a woman aged 55-69 years with COVID-19, enrolled during active disease.

CDR3 DNA sequence: TGTGCCAGCCGCATCAATAGCGGTGGCTTGGGAGATACGCAGTATTTT. Its protein product is CASRINSGGLGDTQYF. This chain joins TRBV7-9 and TRBJ2-3; weak D call: TRBD2 (6 bases). V was shortened by 8 bases and J by 5 bases, with 23 bases between the two germline ends. The CDR3 loop spans 16 amino acids. Germline CDR1 reads SEHNR; CDR2 reads FQNEAQ (reference sequence).